The present TCR beta chain was sequenced within a study of shared clonotypes between healthy human individuals. The repertoire was sequenced with immunoSEQ multiplex PCR; TCRdb's copy has only in-frame clones and lacks some. The table lists around 2.1 million clones, roughly 91% of them singletons. Losses at the gene ends were 1 base for V and 5 bases for J; bases not matched to a gene: 6. The V gene's germline CDR1 is MNHEY and CDR2 SMNVEV (reference sequence). The CDR3 is made up of 16 amino acids. CD45RO-negative, CCR7-positively selected cells formed the naive CD8 fraction, excluding terminally differentiated effector memory CD45RA+ cells.

This receptor was taken from a man in his late teens or twenties in good health. Some clones in this sample may be carry-over from other donors' samples. The chain combines TRBV27 with TRBJ1-5; 9 nucleotides match TRBD1. Sequencing used naive CD8+ T cells from PBMCs. Here the CDR3 reads CASSLLPGQGDQPQHF. The CDR3 DNA reads TGTGCCAGCAGTTTATTACCGGGACAGGGTGATCAGCCCCAGCATTTT.